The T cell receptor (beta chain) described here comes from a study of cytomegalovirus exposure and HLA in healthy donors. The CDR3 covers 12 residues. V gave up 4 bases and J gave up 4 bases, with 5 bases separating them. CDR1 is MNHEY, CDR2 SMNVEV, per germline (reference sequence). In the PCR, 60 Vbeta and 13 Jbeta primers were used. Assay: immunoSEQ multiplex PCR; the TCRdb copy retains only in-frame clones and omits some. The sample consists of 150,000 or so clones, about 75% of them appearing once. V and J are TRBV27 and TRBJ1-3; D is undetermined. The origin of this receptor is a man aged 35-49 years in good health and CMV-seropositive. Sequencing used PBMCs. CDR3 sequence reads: CASSSPGNTIYF. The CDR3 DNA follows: TGTGCCAGCAGTTCCCCAGGAAACACCATATATTTT.